This TCR beta chain appears in the sequencing data of a study of cytomegalovirus exposure and HLA in healthy donors. Study-wide results and caveats: It was in a later analysis that TCR association rates were seen to vary by HLA locus, highest for DRB1 and lowest for HLA-C.

It was with 60 Vbeta and 13 Jbeta primers that the PCR ran. In the original workflow: Later work found 80 million or so unique TCR beta chains, with 9.5 million to 14 million shared. Data came from immunoSEQ multiplex PCR; TCRdb stores just in-frame clones and leaves some out. V, J and clone size derive from that table, while D and trimming were established from the DNA sequence. Of 150,000 to 200,000 clones in the sample, roughly 80% were seen once. This clone was counted between two and nine times. The antigen remains unidentified. CDR3 length: 15 amino acids. CDR1 and CDR2 from the germline V gene are SGHNT and YYREEE (reference sequence). The V and J ends lost 1 base and 4 bases, in that order; junction bases with no gene match: 1.

The source of this sequence is a woman in her 40s in good health and CMV-seropositive. The chain joins TRBV5-4 to TRBJ2-1; 11 bases line up with TRBD2. The sample comprised PBMCs. The CDR3 DNA sequence: TGTGCCAGCAGCTTGCGGACTAGCGGGTACAATGAGCAGTTCTTC. It specifies CASSLRTSGYNEQFF.